This TCR beta chain was captured in a study of blood T cells in healthy people across ages. This CDR3 comprises 13 residues. Trimming cost V 6 bases and J 0 bases, with 6 bases left between them. Germline CDR1 SQVTM, CDR2 ANQGSEA. A second about 7 to 11 cycle PCR used barcoded and J-beta primers. TCRdb reprocessed the 5' RACE reads with MiXCR, giving one entry per CDR3 protein. The data hold some 1.8 million distinct CDR3 sequences, with about two fifths observed a single time. Whole-study results and caveats: Estimates drawn from one million T cells were deemed to understate diversity. Naive and antigen-experienced cells could not be conclusively compared, given unsorted PBMCs. Compared with aged donors, long-lived donors showed fewer expanded clones, suggesting selection.

On this clonotype: Its antigen is as yet unknown.

The rearrangement links TRBV29-1 to TRBJ1-6; D gene ambiguous. This TCR came from a human donor in good health. The sample comprised blood. The CDR3 DNA is TGCAGCGTCCGGAGCTCCTATAATTCACCCCTCCACTTT. Encoded protein: CSVRSSYNSPLHF.